This passage covers 5 T cell receptor beta chains from one sample sequenced in a study of response to subunit inactivated influenza vaccine (dated by TCRdb to 2016 to 2018). The library relied on RT-PCR. The data were produced on an Illumina HiSeq 2500. Starting from the raw public reads, TCRdb applied fastp trimming at Q25, assembled clones with MiXCR and retained in-frame beta chains. Each entry is one CDR3 protein sequence, shown with its most common DNA and genes. The sample profile shows a few hundred thousand distinct CDR3 sequences; around 15% of them were found once. 11% of the sample is held by the ten biggest clonotypes. This material consisted of PBMCs from blood, taken less than 13 days after vaccination. Receptors were obtained from a man aged 50 or older who received an inactivated influenza vaccine. Donor details come from another sample of the same person, matched by shared clones.

The genes are TRBV5-1 and TRBJ2-7; 10 nucleotides line up with TRBD1. The CDR3 is made up of 14 amino acids. V shed 9 bases, J shed 3 bases, and the junction held 9 bases outside the gene matches. Germline V gene sequence: CDR1 SGHRS, CDR2 YFSETQ. The CDR3 spells CATAPGTGVYEQYF. The CDR3 nucleotides are TGCGCCACAGCCCCCGGGACAGGGGTCTACGAGCAGTACTTC.

In this sample, this clonotype turned up a few times. This chain joins TRBV20-1 and TRBJ1-3; 9 bases align to TRBD1. Germline CDR1 and CDR2: DFQATT and SNEGSKA (reference sequence). J lost 8 bases, V lost 1 base, and 6 bases had no gene match. This CDR3 contains 14 residues. The CDR3 spells CSARGGTGLDTIYF. CDR3 coding DNA: TGCAGTGCTAGAGGAGGGACAGGGTTGGACACCATATATTTT.

This clonotype was seen repeatedly, ten times or more. The chain links TRBV6-2 or TRBV6-3 to TRBJ2-1, with 14 bases matching TRBD2. The CDR3 runs 17 residues. Germline-derived CDR1 and CDR2 are MNHEY and SVGEGT. Trimming at V came to 6 bases and at J to 5 bases, leaving 9 bases not matched to a gene. CDR3 nucleotides: TGTGCCAGCAGCACACGCTTGGGACTAGCGGGAGACAATGAGCAGTTCTTC. It specifies CASSTRLGLAGDNEQFF.

The genes are TRBV29-1 and TRBJ1-4; D might be TRBD1 (5 bases). V dropped 0 bases and J dropped 7 bases, with 12 bases sitting between them. The CDR3 covers 14 residues. Germline V CDR1 and CDR2: SQVTM, ANQGSEA. For the CDR3, the DNA is TGCAGCGTTGAAGACGGGGCAGGGCGTGAAAAACTGTTTTTT. Protein product: CSVEDGAGREKLFF. The full variable domain, with the rest looked up from reference TRBV29-1 and TRBJ1-4, is SAVISQKPSRDICQRGTSLTIQCQVDSQVTMMFWYRQQPGQSLTLIATANQGSEATYESGFVIDKFPISRPNLTFSTLTVSNMSPEDSSIYLCSVEDGAGREKLFFGSGTQLSVL.

The chain is built from TRBV7-9 and TRBJ1-4; D gene ambiguous. The V and J ends lost 2 bases and 7 bases respectively, with 8 bases between them. Per germline, CDR1 SEHNR and CDR2 FQNEAQ (reference sequence). CDR3 length equals 13 residues. The CDR3 nucleotides read TGTGCCAGCAGCTTAACAGTCACTGAAAAACTGTTTTTT. It encodes CASSLTVTEKLFF.